The entry that follows covers one T cell receptor (beta chain) sequence. The J segment lost 5 bases and the V segment lost 4 bases, leaving 4 bases of the junction unmatched. CDR3 length: 15 amino acids. The germline V gene encodes CDR1 MDHEN and CDR2 SYDVKM. This specimen comes from a study of blood T cell repertoires in COVID-19. For the study at large: Sample material is recorded as cDNA or gDNA derived from T cells, B-cell-depleted T cells, or PBMCs.

Original handling: Estimates of nucleated cell counts were drawn from the amplification of reference gene primers. Sequencing used immunoSEQ multiplex PCR; TCRdb keeps in-frame clones, though not all of them. V and J calls and clone size are those listed in that table; D and trimming were worked out from the DNA. The sample has nearly 110,000 clones; more than 70% are singletons. This receptor was taken from a man aged 50-60 years with active or convalescent COVID-19. Sequencing used peripheral blood. The chain links TRBV28 to TRBJ1-4, with 10 bases that match TRBD1. The CDR3: CASSSQGQGNEKLFF. The CDR3 DNA follows: TGTGCCAGCAGTTCGCAGGGACAGGGGAATGAAAAACTGTTTTTT.